Listed below are T cell receptor beta chains from one sample, sequenced in a study of OX40 agonist ivuxolimab in advanced cancers. Libraries were prepared by immunoSEQ multiplex PCR; TCRdb keeps only in-frame clonotypes and omits some of them. The table shows just over 90,000 clones, with approximately 90% occurring only once. The source material was CD4+ or CD8+ T cells sorted from blood, sampled in a trial of the OX40 agonist ivuxolimab. These receptors were taken from an adult with an advanced solid tumor such as melanoma, head and neck, liver or kidney cancer. CDR3s include the opening cysteine and the closing phenylalanine or tryptophan. Each record gives: clone size, V gene, D gene, J gene, CDR3 protein, CDR3 DNA. D genes are given only for firm matches. Size tells how often a clone was seen (once, few, many) or the class of an expanded clone, and some rows leave it out.

size: -; V: TRBV5-4; D: -; J: TRBJ2-6; CDR3: CASSFRFSGANVLTF; DNA: TGTGCCAGCAGCTTCAGGTTCTCTGGGGCCAACGTCCTGACTTTC
size: -; V: TRBV7-3; D: -; J: TRBJ2-7; CDR3: CASSLGRALYEQYF; DNA: TGTGCCAGCAGCTTGGGCAGGGCCCTCTACGAGCAGTACTTC
size: -; V: TRBV2; D: -; J: TRBJ2-1; CDR3: CPKVGSVGYNEQFF; DNA: TGTCCCAAAGTGGGGTCGGTTGGATACAATGAGCAGTTCTTC
size: -; V: TRBV29-1; D: -; J: TRBJ2-2; CDR3: CSVETARGTGGELFF; DNA: TGCAGCGTTGAAACCGCCCGGGGGACCGGGGGGGAGCTGTTTTTT
size: -; V: TRBV5-1; D: TRBD1; J: TRBJ1-1; CDR3: CASSTQGMNTEAFF; DNA: TGCGCCAGCAGCACACAGGGGATGAACACTGAAGCTTTCTTT
size: -; V: TRBV10-3; D: TRBD1; J: TRBJ1-2; CDR3: CAISVLQGEDGYTF; DNA: TGTGCCATCAGTGTCTTACAGGGGGAGGATGGCTACACCTTC
size: -; V: TRBV27; D: TRBD1; J: TRBJ2-1; CDR3: CASSTAGTGGEQFF; DNA: TGTGCCAGCAGTACAGCCGGGACAGGGGGTGAGCAGTTCTTC
size: -; V: TRBV13; D: -; J: TRBJ1-1; CDR3: CASSRLQDPEEAFF; DNA: TGTGCCAGCAGCCGCCTCCAGGACCCGGAGGAAGCTTTCTTT
size: -; V: TRBV14; D: -; J: TRBJ2-1; CDR3: CASSRLWRGINEQFF; DNA: TGTGCCAGCAGCCGTCTATGGCGTGGGATAAATGAGCAGTTCTTC
size: -; V: TRBV11-2; D: -; J: TRBJ2-2; CDR3: CASSLLAAANTGELFF; DNA: TGTGCCAGCAGCTTGCTAGCCGCCGCGAACACCGGGGAGCTGTTTTTT
size: -; V: TRBV9; D: -; J: TRBJ1-1; CDR3: CASSVDLRGAAGTEAFF; DNA: TGTGCCAGCAGCGTAGATTTGCGGGGGGCAGCTGGCACTGAAGCTTTCTTT
size: -; V: TRBV2; D: -; J: TRBJ2-7; CDR3: CASRRESFYEQYF; DNA: TGTGCCAGCAGGAGGGAGAGTTTCTACGAGCAGTACTTC
size: -; V: TRBV5-6; D: -; J: TRBJ1-3; CDR3: CASSRSPGRGNTIYF; DNA: TGTGCCAGCAGCAGGAGCCCAGGGAGGGGAAACACCATATATTTT
size: -; V: TRBV7-6; D: -; J: TRBJ2-5; CDR3: CASSFRETQYF; DNA: TGTGCCAGCAGCTTCCGAGAGACCCAGTACTTC
size: -; V: TRBV11-2; D: TRBD2; J: TRBJ2-7; CDR3: CASSLYGTSGVMAYEQYF; DNA: TGTGCCAGCAGCTTATACGGGACTAGCGGGGTCATGGCCTACGAGCAGTACTTC
size: -; V: TRBV6-6; D: TRBD1; J: TRBJ1-2; CDR3: CASSPGGAYGYTF; DNA: TGTGCCAGCAGCCCAGGGGGCGCCTATGGCTACACCTTC
size: -; V: TRBV5-1; D: -; J: TRBJ2-5; CDR3: CASSLDGGLEHIETQYF; DNA: TGCGCCAGCAGCTTGGATGGGGGTCTGGAACATATAGAGACCCAGTACTTC
size: -; V: TRBV14; D: -; J: TRBJ1-2; CDR3: CASSQGQNYGYTF; DNA: TGTGCCAGCAGCCAAGGACAGAACTATGGCTACACCTTC
size: once; V: TRBV2; D: -; J: TRBJ2-1; CDR3: CASNGGPYNEQFF; DNA: TGTGCCAGCAACGGGGGGCCATACAATGAGCAGTTCTTC
size: -; V: TRBV4-1; D: -; J: TRBJ2-5; CDR3: CASSQGFQETQYF; DNA: TGCGCCAGCAGCCAAGGTTTTCAAGAGACCCAGTACTTC
size: -; V: TRBV5-5; D: -; J: TRBJ2-2; CDR3: CASSLSGEDTGELFF; DNA: TGTGCCAGCAGCTTGTCAGGGGAGGACACCGGGGAGCTGTTTTTT
size: -; V: TRBV30; D: TRBD2; J: TRBJ2-3; CDR3: CAWSVSGTSTDTQYF; DNA: TGTGCCTGGAGTGTTAGCGGGACTAGCACAGATACGCAGTATTTT
size: -; V: TRBV7-3; D: -; J: TRBJ2-7; CDR3: CASSLRPATYEQYF; DNA: TGTGCCAGCAGCCTCCGCCCTGCGACCTACGAGCAGTACTTC
size: once; V: TRBV30; D: -; J: TRBJ1-1; CDR3: CAWSPTSTEAFF; DNA: TGTGCCTGGAGTCCAACCTCCACTGAAGCTTTCTTT
size: -; V: TRBV6-5; D: -; J: TRBJ2-3; CDR3: CASSYEGSDTDTQYF; DNA: TGTGCCAGCAGTTACGAAGGGTCGGACACAGATACGCAGTATTTT
size: once; V: TRBV9; D: -; J: TRBJ2-2; CDR3: CASSVDGTRARELFF; DNA: TGTGCCAGCAGCGTAGACGGGACCCGGGCCCGGGAGCTGTTTTTT
size: -; V: TRBV5-1; D: TRBD2; J: TRBJ2-3; CDR3: CASSLGLAAYSTDTQYF; DNA: TGCGCCAGCAGCTTGGGACTAGCGGCTTATAGCACAGATACGCAGTATTTT